The source of this T cell receptor beta chain is a study of T cell responses to AZD1222 COVID-19 vaccine. Regarding the study as a whole: Seropositive at baseline were only six AZD1222 recipients. Donors were mostly white British, more females; clonal diversity possibly underestimated. Among vaccine-associated CD4 TCRs, coverage spanned spike, with dominance at 160-218 and 743-854.

Remarks on this clone: Antigen unknown.

The CDR3 runs 16 residues. Per the germline V gene, CDR1 is MNHEY and CDR2 is SMNVEV (reference sequence). The junction had 14 bases not matched to a gene; V was cut back by 6 bases and J by 4 bases. Using immunoSEQ multiplex PCR, the repertoire was profiled, and TCRdb retains in-frame clones only, with some absent. The sample holds 100,000 to 150,000 clones, about 89% seen once. Specimen: peripheral blood, collected on day 0 of AZD1222 vaccination. The chain is built from TRBV27 and TRBJ2-7; 8 bases line up with TRBD1. The origin of this receptor is an adult in good health. The CDR3 region has the DNA TGTGCCAGCAGCCTGGGGCAGGGGGCACGTTTATACGAGCAGTACTTC. Translation gives CASSLGQGARLYEQYF.